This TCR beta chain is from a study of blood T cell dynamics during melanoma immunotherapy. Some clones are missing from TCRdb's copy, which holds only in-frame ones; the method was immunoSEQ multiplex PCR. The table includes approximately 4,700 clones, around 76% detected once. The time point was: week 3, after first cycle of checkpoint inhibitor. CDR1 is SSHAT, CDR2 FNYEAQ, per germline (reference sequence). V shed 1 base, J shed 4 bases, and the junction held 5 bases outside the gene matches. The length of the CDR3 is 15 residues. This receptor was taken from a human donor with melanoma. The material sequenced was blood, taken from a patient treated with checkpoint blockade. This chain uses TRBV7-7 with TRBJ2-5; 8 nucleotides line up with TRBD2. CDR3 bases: TGTGCCAGCAGCTTAGATAGCGGGGTGGGAGAGACCCAGTACTTC. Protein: CASSLDSGVGETQYF.